Listed below are T cell receptor beta chains from one sample, sequenced in a study of T cells after yellow fever vaccination. TCRdb redid the calling of the 5' RACE reads with MiXCR, one entry per CDR3 protein. The sample gives some 670,000 distinct CDR3 sequences, approximately 13% of which show up once; about 15% is in the top ten. This specimen consisted of PBMCs, obtained on the day of the yellow fever booster vaccination. These TCRs come from a man aged 25-45 years who received the YFV17D yellow fever vaccine. The CDR3 runs from the conserved cysteine through the conserved F or W. Each record gives: CDR3 protein, CDR3 DNA, J gene, CDR3 length, V gene, clone size, D gene. A D gene is named only where the DNA matches it firmly. Size tells how often a clone was seen (once, few, many) or the class of an expanded clone, and some rows leave it out.

CASSFRPQETQYF	TGTGCCAGCAGCTTCCGACCCCAAGAGACCCAGTACTTC	TRBJ2-5	13	TRBV11-2	NA	NA
CASSLEALLFPGTGVYEQYF	TGTGCCAGCAGCTTGGAGGCCCTCCTATTTCCCGGGACAGGGGTATACGAGCAGTACTTC	TRBJ2-7	20	TRBV5-4	NA	TRBD1
CSVVGVHEQFF	TGCAGCGTTGTTGGGGTTCATGAGCAGTTCTTC	TRBJ2-1	11	TRBV29-1	NA	NA
CSVWTAREQFF	TGCAGCGTATGGACCGCCCGAGAGCAGTTCTTC	TRBJ2-1	11	TRBV29-1	NA	NA
CSARPIPAATQYF	TGCAGTGCTAGACCGATCCCGGCGGCGACCCAGTACTTC	TRBJ2-5	13	TRBV20-1	NA	NA
CASSYVGGADEQYF	TGTGCCAGCAGTTACGTCGGGGGGGCGGACGAGCAGTACTTC	TRBJ2-7	14	TRBV6-5	NA	TRBD2
CSVTTGFSTDTQYF	TGCAGCGTTACAACAGGGTTTAGCACAGATACGCAGTATTTT	TRBJ2-3	14	TRBV29-1	NA	NA
CSVGDLTDEQFF	TGCAGCGTGGGAGACCTGACAGATGAGCAGTTCTTC	TRBJ2-1	12	TRBV29-1	few	NA
CASSVSAGVRNEQFF	TGTGCCAGCAGCGTGTCAGCGGGAGTCCGAAATGAGCAGTTCTTC	TRBJ2-1	15	TRBV9	few	TRBD2
CASGPTSGRSETQYF	TGTGCCAGCGGCCCGACTAGCGGGAGGTCGGAGACCCAGTACTTC	TRBJ2-5	15	TRBV4-2	NA	TRBD2
CSAFVVADYNEQFF	TGCAGCGCCTTCGTTGTAGCGGACTACAATGAGCAGTTCTTC	TRBJ2-1	14	TRBV29-1	NA	NA
CASSLVERTGGETQYF	TGCGCCAGCAGCTTGGTGGAGAGAACAGGGGGAGAGACCCAGTACTTC	TRBJ2-5	16	TRBV5-1	NA	TRBD1
CSARRDGPGGTEAFF	TGCAGTGCTAGAAGGGACGGCCCTGGAGGCACTGAAGCTTTCTTT	TRBJ1-1	15	TRBV20-1	NA	NA
CASSLVSWGDTQYF	TGTGCCAGCAGCTTAGTCTCCTGGGGAGATACGCAGTATTTT	TRBJ2-3	14	TRBV7-8	NA	NA
CASSQRLTGDGGYTF	TGTGCCAGCTCACAAAGACTAACAGGGGATGGTGGCTACACCTTC	TRBJ1-2	15	TRBV18	many	TRBD1
CASSFHSGGETQYF	TGTGCCAGCAGCTTTCACAGTGGGGGGGAGACCCAGTACTTC	TRBJ2-5	14	TRBV7-9	few	NA
CASSESAGAGETQYF	TGCGCCAGCAGTGAATCGGCCGGGGCGGGAGAGACCCAGTACTTC	TRBJ2-5	15	TRBV10-1	few	NA
CASSQVPLYEQYF	TGCGCCAGCAGCCAAGTCCCCCTTTACGAGCAGTACTTC	TRBJ2-7	13	TRBV4-3	many	NA